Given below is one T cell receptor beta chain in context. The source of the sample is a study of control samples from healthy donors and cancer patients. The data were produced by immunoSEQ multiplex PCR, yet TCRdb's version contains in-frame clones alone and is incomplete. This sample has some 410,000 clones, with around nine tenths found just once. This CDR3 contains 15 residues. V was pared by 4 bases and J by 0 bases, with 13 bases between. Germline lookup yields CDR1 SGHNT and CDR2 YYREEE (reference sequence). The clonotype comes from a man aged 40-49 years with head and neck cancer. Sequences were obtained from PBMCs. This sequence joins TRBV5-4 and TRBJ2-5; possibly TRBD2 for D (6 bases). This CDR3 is CASSLGGGDQETQYF. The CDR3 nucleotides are TGTGCCAGCAGCCTAGGAGGCGGGGACCAAGAGACCCAGTACTTC.